One sample yielded the 7 T cell receptor beta chains listed below, sequenced in a study of radiation and T cells in renal cell carcinoma. Time point noted: baseline pretreatment blood. The treatment is: 15 Gy SBRT to primary tumor, nephrectomy 4 weeks later. Clones were sequenced by immunoSEQ multiplex PCR, and TCRdb holds only the in-frame ones, with some missing. This table has 130,000 to 150,000 clones, around 90% appearing once. This material consisted of blood, taken from a patient whose treatment included radiotherapy and nephrectomy. Receptors originate from a woman in her 70s with renal cell carcinoma.

V usage is TRBV11-2 and J usage is TRBJ2-3, with D perhaps matching TRBD1 (6 bases). V dropped 8 bases and J dropped 0 bases, with 12 bases sitting between them. This CDR3 region has 14 residues. CDR1 is SGHAT and CDR2 is FQNNGV in the germline V gene. CDR3 DNA: TGTGCCAGCGGACAGACGGCTAGCACAGATACGCAGTATTTT. Translating gives CASGQTASTDTQYF.

The chain recombines TRBV7-8 with TRBJ1-4; TRBD1 aligns across 7 bases. After removal of 1 base from V and 7 bases from J, the junction contained 6 bases not matched to a gene. This CDR3 has 15 residues. Germline values: CDR1 SGHVS, CDR2 FQNEAQ. This CDR3 is CASSLGDSRGEKLFF. The DNA of the CDR3 is TGTGCCAGCAGCTTAGGGGACAGCCGGGGTGAAAAACTGTTTTTT.

This sequence joins TRBV19 and TRBJ2-1; maybe TRBD1 (6 bases). Trimming took 6 bases from V and 4 from J, leaving 16 bases between them. The CDR3 has 15 amino acids. Germline CDR1 is LNHDA and CDR2 is SQIVND (reference sequence). The CDR3 DNA is TGTGCCAGTAGGCCTCCGGGACAACGTTACAATGAGCAGTTCTTC. Encoded protein: CASRPPGQRYNEQFF. The variable domain in full, with the rest retrieved from reference TRBV19 and TRBJ2-1, is DGGITQSPKYLFRKEGQNVTLSCEQNLNHDAMYWYRQDPGQGLRLIYYSQIVNDFQKGDIAEGYSVSREKKESFPLTVTSAQKNPTAFYLCASRPPGQRYNEQFFGPGTRLTVL.

The chain carries TRBV5-1 and TRBJ1-6; D may be TRBD1 (5 bases). This CDR3 region has 16 residues. Trimming removed 0 bases from V and 6 bases from J, with 13 bases in between. Germline CDR1 and CDR2: SGHRS and YFSETQ. CDR3 in amino acids: CASSLAWSTANSPLHF. CDR3 coding DNA: TGCGCCAGCAGCTTGGCCTGGTCGACAGCTAATTCACCCCTCCACTTT.

The chain recombines TRBV28 with TRBJ1-1; 8 positions agree with TRBD1. CDR1 is MDHEN, CDR2 SYDVKM, per germline. With 1 base clipped from V and 10 bases from J, the junction kept 2 bases outside the gene matches. The CDR3 is 12 residues long. In DNA form, the CDR3 reads TGTGCCAGCAGTTTATTACAGGGGGGAGCTTTCTTT. Its protein product is CASSLLQGGAFF.

This clone was seen once. CDR3 protein: CASSLLAGGRNEQFF. The CDR3 DNA reads TGCGCCAGCAGCTTGTTGGCGGGGGGGCGGAATGAGCAGTTCTTC. The rearrangement joins TRBV5-1 to TRBJ2-1; 9 bases are a match to TRBD2. This CDR3 is built from 15 residues. In germline, CDR1 is SGHRS, CDR2 YFSETQ. V lost 1 base to trimming and J lost 7 bases; unmatched junction nucleotides: 6.

This clone was found a few times. The chain has TRBV4-1 and TRBJ1-1, with D possibly being TRBD1 (6 bases). Trimming took 3 bases from V and 4 from J, leaving 12 bases between them. CDR1 and CDR2 from the germline V gene are MGHRA and YSYEKL. CDR3 size: 14 residues. CDR3 bases: TGCGCCAGCAGCCAGGGACAATTGTCCACTGAAGCTTTCTTT. The encoded protein is CASSQGQLSTEAFF.